A selection of T cell receptor beta chains follows, all from one sample in a study of blood T cells in healthy people across ages. MiXCR was run by TCRdb on the 5' RACE reads, yielding one entry per CDR3 protein. The sample has over 1,300,000 distinct CDR3 sequences, approximately 60% seen once. The sample comprised blood. The receptors come from a man aged 18 to 29 in good health. Both conserved end residues are part of each CDR3. Fields, in order: CDR3 length, V gene, D gene, clone size, J gene, CDR3 DNA, CDR3 protein. D genes are given only for firm matches. Only some rows state a clone size, as once, few, many or a class for expanded clones.

14	TRBV28	-	few	TRBJ1-5	TGTGCCAGCAGTCCTCCTGGATCCGCTCAGCCCCAGCATTTT	CASSPPGSAQPQHF
14	TRBV10-3	-	-	TRBJ2-1	TGTGCCATCGCTTATAAGGACGGATACAATGAGCAGTTCTTC	CAIAYKDGYNEQFF
15	TRBV19	-	-	TRBJ1-4	TGTGCCAGTAGTATAGTACGGCAGGGGAGGAGAAAACTGTTTTTT	CASSIVRQGRRKLFF
15	TRBV7-2	-	-	TRBJ2-7	TGTGCCAGCAGCTTACTGGGATATAGCTCCTACGAGCAGTACTTC	CASSLLGYSSYEQYF
14	TRBV7-9	TRBD1	-	TRBJ1-2	TGTGCCAGCAGCCACAGGGGTAATAGGGATGGCTACACCTTC	CASSHRGNRDGYTF
15	TRBV4-3	-	-	TRBJ2-5	TGCGCCAGCAGCTTCAAGGGGTCATCCCAAGAGACCCAGTACTTC	CASSFKGSSQETQYF
13	TRBV6-2/TRBV6-3	-	few	TRBJ2-5	TGTGCCAGCAGCACAGGGATCTCAGAGACCCAGTACTTC	CASSTGISETQYF
16	TRBV10-3	-	few	TRBJ2-3	TGTGCCATCAGGGACAATACGGGCGGGGTCACAGATACGCAGTATTTT	CAIRDNTGGVTDTQYF
14	TRBV20-1	TRBD1	-	TRBJ2-7	TGCAGTGCTAGGGGACAGAGGAGCTCCTACGAGCAGTACTTC	CSARGQRSSYEQYF
16	TRBV9	-	-	TRBJ1-2	TGTGCCAGCAGCGTACAGGGTTTCGGCGCTAACTATGGCTACACCTTC	CASSVQGFGANYGYTF
16	TRBV4-1	-	few	TRBJ1-4	TGCGCCAGCAGCCAACCTATGAGGAGGGATAATGAAAAACTGTTTTTT	CASSQPMRRDNEKLFF
17	TRBV15	-	few	TRBJ2-3	TGTGCCACCAGCAGTCCCGAAGCTGGGCTGGGTCTCAGGTCGCAGTATTTT	CATSSPEAGLGLRSQYF
14	TRBV27	-	-	TRBJ2-1	TGTGCCAGCAGTTCAATAAACAGGGACAATGAGCAGTTCTTC	CASSSINRDNEQFF
15	TRBV15	-	-	TRBJ2-3	TGTGCCACCAGCAGAGAGGGAGCGGGTTCAGATACGCAGTATTTT	CATSREGAGSDTQYF
13	TRBV9	-	-	TRBJ1-4	TGTGCCAGCAGCGGGCAGGGAGATGAAAAACTGTTTTTT	CASSGQGDEKLFF
16	TRBV7-9	TRBD2	once	TRBJ2-5	TGTGCCAGCAGCTTAGCGATCGGGGGGACCCAAGAGACCCAGTACTTC	CASSLAIGGTQETQYF
12	TRBV27	-	-	TRBJ2-3	TGTGCCAGCAGGTATGGGGCAGATACGCAGTATTTT	CASRYGADTQYF
14	TRBV29-1	-	-	TRBJ1-2	TGCAGCGTAGGTGGAATGGAGGTAAACTATGGCTACACCTTC	CSVGGMEVNYGYTF
19	TRBV14	TRBD2	-	TRBJ2-3	TGTGCCAGCAGCCCCTTCCTAGCGGGGGCCTCAAGTGGCACAGATACGCAGTATTTT	CASSPFLAGASSGTDTQYF
13	TRBV12-3/TRBV12-4	-	-	TRBJ1-2	TGTGCCACCCTATCGGCGGATTTCTATGGCTACACCTTC	CATLSADFYGYTF
13	TRBV6-1	-	-	TRBJ1-1	TGTGCCAGCCGGGTTGTCATGAACACTGAAGCTTTCTTT	CASRVVMNTEAFF
14	TRBV10-3	-	few	TRBJ2-7	TGTGCCATCAGTGAGTCCCGACAGTCCTACGAGCAGTACTTC	CAISESRQSYEQYF
15	TRBV11-2	TRBD1	once	TRBJ1-1	TGTGCCAGCAACTTAGCGCCAGGGGGGTGGACTGAAGCTTTCTTT	CASNLAPGGWTEAFF
16	TRBV6-1	TRBD2	-	TRBJ2-3	TGTGCCAGCAGTGAAGCGCACGGGGGAGGGACAGATACGCAGTATTTT	CASSEAHGGGTDTQYF
13	TRBV10-3	TRBD1	few	TRBJ1-4	TGTGCCATCAGGCAGGGGGAAGGTGAAAAACTGTTTTTT	CAIRQGEGEKLFF
14	TRBV20-1	TRBD2	-	TRBJ2-3	TGCAGTGCTCTAGCGGGGGAGGGCACAGATACGCAGTATTTT	CSALAGEGTDTQYF
13	TRBV20-1	-	-	TRBJ2-7	TGCAGTGCTAGACCTCGACAATACTACGAGCAGTACTTC	CSARPRQYYEQYF
15	TRBV6-1	-	-	TRBJ2-7	TGTGCCAGCAGTGAATATCGTGGAGGCGCCTACGAGCAGTACTTC	CASSEYRGGAYEQYF
13	TRBV20-1	-	-	TRBJ2-3	TGCAGTGCTAGTTGGGCCCACACAGATACGCAGTATTTT	CSASWAHTDTQYF
16	TRBV20-1	TRBD2	-	TRBJ2-4	TGCAGTGCGCCCTGGACTAGCGGGAGGGGTCAAAACATTCAGTACTTC	CSAPWTSGRGQNIQYF
18	TRBV6-1	TRBD1	once	TRBJ2-5	TGTGCCAGCAGCCCTACCTCTCAGACAGGGGGCCTCCAAGAGACCCAGTACTTC	CASSPTSQTGGLQETQYF
13	TRBV29-1	TRBD1	-	TRBJ1-2	TGCAGCGTTTCTCCGGGACAGAGGGATGGCTACACCTTC	CSVSPGQRDGYTF
16	TRBV4-1	-	-	TRBJ2-7	TGCGCCAGCAGCCAAATCCCCCGGGGTAGCGGCTACGAGCAGTACTTC	CASSQIPRGSGYEQYF
14	TRBV2	-	-	TRBJ2-3	TGTGCCAGCAGTGCCGCGGGGACCACAGATACGCAGTATTTT	CASSAAGTTDTQYF
12	TRBV29-1	-	few	TRBJ2-7	TGCAGCGTTGAAATGCGAGGCTACGAGCAGTACTTC	CSVEMRGYEQYF
14	TRBV5-1	-	-	TRBJ2-4	TGCGCCAGCAGCCCCGGGACAAGACGGGACATTCAGTACTTC	CASSPGTRRDIQYF
16	TRBV29-1	-	few	TRBJ2-1	TGCAGCGTCAATGGAGCGGCCCCGGTCTCCTACAATGAGCAGTTCTTC	CSVNGAAPVSYNEQFF
15	TRBV5-6	-	-	TRBJ2-5	TGTGCCAGCAGCCCTTGGGACGGACAAAAATGGACCCAGTACTTC	CASSPWDGQKWTQYF
12	TRBV20-1	TRBD1	-	TRBJ2-1	TGCAGCCGACAGGGGGGGTCCAATGAGCAGTTCTTC	CSRQGGSNEQFF
12	TRBV29-1	-	-	TRBJ1-4	TGCAGCGTTTCTGAGTTTGCCGAAAAACTGTTTTTT	CSVSEFAEKLFF
14	TRBV4-1	-	-	TRBJ2-7	TGCGCCAGCAGCCTCGGACCCACCACCTACGAGCAGTACTTC	CASSLGPTTYEQYF
13	TRBV4-1	-	-	TRBJ2-7	TGCGCCAGCAGCTCCTCGGTCGCCGACGAGCAGTACTTC	CASSSSVADEQYF
13	TRBV6-5	-	-	TRBJ2-7	TGTGCCAGCAGACTAGCAGGCAGAGACGAGCAGTACTTC	CASRLAGRDEQYF
15	TRBV5-5	-	once	TRBJ2-1	TGTGCCAGCAGCTGGGTCCTAGCGCCAAACAATGAGCAGTTCTTC	CASSWVLAPNNEQFF
15	TRBV29-1	-	-	TRBJ2-1	TGCAGCGTTGATTATTCATTTTCGGGGATAGATGAGCAGTTCTTC	CSVDYSFSGIDEQFF
16	TRBV15	-	-	TRBJ1-5	TGTGCCACCAGCAGAGATGGTTCGTGGGAAGGTCAGCCCCAGCATTTT	CATSRDGSWEGQPQHF
16	TRBV4-3	-	-	TRBJ2-3	TGCGCCAGCAGCCAAGAGCCTAGCGCGACCACAGATACGCAGTATTTT	CASSQEPSATTDTQYF
17	TRBV20-1	-	-	TRBJ1-2	TGCAGTGCTCCTCGACCCGGGTCTCCCGTCGGGATATATGGCTACACCTTC	CSAPRPGSPVGIYGYTF
13	TRBV6-2/TRBV6-3	TRBD2	-	TRBJ2-7	TGTGCCAGCAAGTGGCGGGAGCCGAACGAGCAGTACTTC	CASKWREPNEQYF
12	TRBV10-3	-	-	TRBJ2-7	TGTGCCATCAGTGAGGGGACGACCGAGCAGTACTTC	CAISEGTTEQYF
14	TRBV27	-	-	TRBJ1-2	TGTGCCAGCAGTTCCATCGGGCCTCACTATGGCTACACCTTC	CASSSIGPHYGYTF
12	TRBV5-5	-	-	TRBJ2-7	TGTGCCAGCAGCTTGGGCCAAAGCGAGCAGTACTTC	CASSLGQSEQYF
15	TRBV18	-	-	TRBJ1-5	TGTGCCAGCGCGCGGGGGGGGGACAGCAATCAGCCCCAGCATTTT	CASARGGDSNQPQHF
16	TRBV14	TRBD2	-	TRBJ2-1	TGTGCCAGCAGCCAAGCTGTGGGGTCTAGCGGGGGCCCGCAGTTCTTC	CASSQAVGSSGGPQFF
16	TRBV11-2	TRBD1	-	TRBJ2-3	TGTGCCAGCAGCTTAGGAACGGGACAGAATTGGGATACGCAGTATTTT	CASSLGTGQNWDTQYF
14	TRBV29-1	-	-	TRBJ2-7	TGCAGCGTTGAAGTCGGGGATCTCTCCTACGAGCAGTACTTC	CSVEVGDLSYEQYF